One sample yielded the 24 T cell receptor beta chains listed below, sequenced in a study of response to subunit inactivated influenza vaccine. TCRdb processed the RT-PCR reads anew with MiXCR; each CDR3 protein has one entry. Here the sample spans 500,000 to 600,000 distinct CDR3 sequences, approximately 11% being singletons. These data also featured in a second study, about T cells expressing NK-cell markers. Turning to that study: Template switching by 5'RACE with UMIs generated the TCR beta cDNA.

Here the sequenced sample was PBMCs from blood, taken on the day of vaccination. The receptors here all came from a man in his fifties who received an inactivated influenza vaccine.

The J gene is TRBJ2-5, the V gene TRBV5-1, with 9 bases aligning to TRBD1. CDR1 SGHRS and CDR2 YFSETQ come from the germline V gene. This CDR3 contains 15 residues. Germline trimming cut 0 bases from V and 5 bases from J; bases unmatched to any gene: 5. The CDR3 bases are TGCGCCAGCAGCTTGGTCGGACAGGGGCGGGAGACCCAGTACTTC. It specifies CASSLVGQGRETQYF. The full variable domain, its missing parts supplied by reference TRBV5-1 and TRBJ2-5, is KAGVTQTPRYLIKTRGQQVTLSCSPISGHRSVSWYQQTPGQGLQFLFEYFSETQRNKGNFPGRFSGRQFSNSRSEMNVSTLELGDSALYLCASSLVGQGRETQYFGPGTRLLVL.

The chain links TRBV27 to TRBJ1-4, with D possibly TRBD1 on 6 matching bases. CDR1 and CDR2 (germline): MNHEY, SMNVEV (reference sequence). The CDR3 extends over 19 amino acids. V was cut by 6 bases and J by 7 bases, with 30 bases left in between. CDR3: CASRKWRGSGPLIREKLFF. The CDR3 DNA reads TGTGCCAGCAGGAAGTGGAGGGGGTCGGGCCCTCTCATACGTGAAAAACTGTTTTTT. Drawing the rest from reference TRBV27 and TRBJ1-4, the complete variable domain is EAQVTQNPRYLITVTGKKLTVTCSQNMNHEYMSWYRQDPGLGLRQIYYSMNVEVTDKGDVPEGYKVSRKEKRNFPLILESPSPNQTSLYFCASRKWRGSGPLIREKLFFGSGTQLSVL.

The sample holds many counts of this clonotype. CDR3 DNA: TGTGCCAGCAGCTTAACCTCTTACGCAGGCACAGATACGCAGTATTTT. The encoded protein is CASSLTSYAGTDTQYF. The genes are TRBV7-2 and TRBJ2-3; D remains unclear. The CDR3 totals 16 residues. Germline CDR1 is SGHTA and CDR2 is FQGNSA. V was shortened by 2 bases and J by 1 base, with 13 bases between the two germline ends.

This chain joins TRBV6-1 and TRBJ2-1, with D perhaps given as TRBD1 or TRBD2 (5 bases each). From germline, CDR1 is MNHNS and CDR2 SASEGT. The length of the CDR3 is 15 residues. Trimming pared 6 bases from V and 0 bases from J, leaving 12 bases between. The CDR3: CASRGDRHSYNEQFF. CDR3 nucleotides: TGTGCCAGCAGGGGGGATCGGCACTCCTACAATGAGCAGTTCTTC.

In its sample, this clonotype was seen a few times. V gene TRBV18 combines with J gene TRBJ2-1, with D possibly matching TRBD1 (6 bases). The V end was cut by 4 bases, the J end by 10 bases, with 11 bases between. The CDR3 contains 12 residues. The V gene's germline CDR1 is KGHSH and CDR2 LQKENI. Written as DNA, the CDR3 is TGTGCCAGCTCACTCTCGAGGGGGGAGCAGTTCTTC. This sequence encodes CASSLSRGEQFF.

This chain links TRBV30 with TRBJ2-7; D is unresolved. The CDR3 covers 12 residues. Germline CDR1 GTSNPN, CDR2 SVGIG (reference sequence). Trimming took 0 bases from V and 3 from J, leaving 6 bases between them. The CDR3 here is CAWSVFFYEQYF. CDR3 DNA sequence: TGTGCCTGGAGTGTGTTTTTCTACGAGCAGTACTTC. The variable domain in full, completed from reference TRBV30 and TRBJ2-7, reads SQTIHQWPATLVQPVGSPLSLECTVEGTSNPNLYWYRQAAGRGLQLLFYSVGIGQISSEVPQNLSASRPQDRQFILSSKKLLLSDSGFYLCAWSVFFYEQYFGPGTRLTVT.

Notes on this clonotype: The germline gene is not matched at one end of the junction; a read error may be the cause. The chain couples TRBV5-5 to TRBJ1-1, with D maybe TRBD1 (6 bases). Germline values: CDR1 SGHKS, CDR2 YYEKEE (reference sequence). The CDR3 sequence is 14 residues long. The CDR3 loop is CASSRQTGAPGGIF. The CDR3 nucleotides read TGTGCCAGCAGCAGACAGACAGGTGCCCCCGGAGGAATCTTT.

V usage is TRBV20-1 and J usage is TRBJ2-3; D gene unclear. The CDR3 loop spans 13 amino acids. The ends were cut back, 3 bases at V and 1 base at J, with 8 bases in the middle. CDR1 DFQATT and CDR2 SNEGSKA come from the germline V gene (reference sequence). CDR3 in amino acids: CSASDGRTDTQYF. Here the CDR3 DNA reads TGCAGTGCTAGCGACGGCCGCACAGATACGCAGTATTTT.

The rearrangement links TRBV6-2 or TRBV6-3 to TRBJ2-5, with TRBD2 matching 9 bases. The germline V gene has CDR1 MNHEY and CDR2 SVGEGT. The CDR3 covers 16 residues. V dropped 5 bases and J dropped 6; count of bases not matched to a gene: 13. The CDR3 DNA follows: TGTGCCAGCAGTCTAAACGTAGCGGGAGCACGAAAGACCCAGTACTTC. Protein sequence: CASSLNVAGARKTQYF.

This clonotype was detected a few times. This chain uses TRBV12-5 with TRBJ1-2; D is ambiguous. Germline V gives CDR1 LGHNT, CDR2 FRNRAP. The length of the CDR3 is 13 residues. V lost 2 bases to trimming and J lost 5 bases, with 9 bases between them. CDR3 residues: CASGLSSGYGYTF. CDR3 nucleotide sequence: TGTGCTAGTGGTTTGAGTTCGGGGTATGGCTACACCTTC.

The chain employs TRBV29-1 and TRBJ2-1; D not resolved. Germline V gives CDR1 SQVTM, CDR2 ANQGSEA. The CDR3 contains 13 residues. V lost 4 bases and J lost 3, with 10 bases in between. CDR3 in amino acids: CSVVEFVYNEQFF. The CDR3 DNA sequence: TGCAGCGTTGTGGAGTTCGTCTACAATGAGCAGTTCTTC.

This clonotype occurred a few times. The chain combines TRBV19 with TRBJ2-7; D remains ambiguous. The CDR3 covers 13 residues. Germline loops: CDR1 LNHDA, CDR2 SQIVND (reference sequence). V was trimmed by 4 bases and J by 2 bases, leaving 9 bases between them. In DNA, the CDR3 is TGTGCCAGTAGTACCTCGGACGCCTACGAGCAGTACTTC. This codes for CASSTSDAYEQYF.

In its sample, this clonotype was seen a few times. The chain combines TRBV20-1 with TRBJ2-2; 10 bases align to TRBD1. From germline, CDR1 is DFQATT and CDR2 SNEGSKA (reference sequence). V lost 2 bases and J lost 5; bases outside the gene matches: 5. This CDR3 is 15 amino acids long. CDR3 loop: CSARTGTGATGELFF. CDR3 bases: TGCAGTGCTAGAACCGGGACAGGGGCGACCGGGGAGCTGTTTTTT.

The rearrangement uses TRBV4-1 and TRBJ2-2; D is unclear. The CDR3 is made up of 14 amino acids. The V end lost 0 bases, the J end lost 5 bases, and 7 bases lay between the germline ends. Looked up from germline, CDR1 is MGHRA and CDR2 is YSYEKL. The CDR3 sequence is CASSQEGKTGELFF. The CDR3 nucleotides read TGCGCCAGCAGCCAAGAGGGAAAGACCGGGGAGCTGTTTTTT.

V is TRBV24-1 and J is TRBJ2-1; 7 bases line up with TRBD2. The J segment lost 8 bases and the V segment lost 1 base, leaving 13 bases of the junction unmatched. This CDR3 contains 17 residues. Per the germline V gene, CDR1 is KGHDR and CDR2 is SFDVKD. The CDR3 sequence: CATSDFSEAGLLDEQFF. Here the CDR3 DNA reads TGTGCCACCAGTGATTTTTCAGAAGCGGGGTTGCTGGATGAGCAGTTCTTC.

V gene TRBV12-3 or TRBV12-4 combines with J gene TRBJ2-5; 12 bases line up with TRBD2. This CDR3 spans 18 amino acids. Trimming cost V 3 bases and J 5 bases; bases outside gene matches: 13. The CDR3 spells CASSFYMLAGGPGETQYF. In DNA form, the CDR3 reads TGTGCCAGCAGTTTTTATATGCTAGCGGGAGGGCCGGGGGAGACCCAGTACTTC.

This clonotype appeared a few times. The gene calls are TRBV5-1 and TRBJ2-5; D gene ambiguous. The CDR3 length is 15 residues. Germline V gene sequence: CDR1 SGHRS, CDR2 YFSETQ. The V end lost 0 bases, the J end lost 1 base, and 10 bases lay between the germline ends. The CDR3 sequence is CASSLANPPQETQYF. The CDR3 bases are TGCGCCAGCAGCTTGGCCAACCCGCCCCAAGAGACCCAGTACTTC.

This clonotype was seen only a few times. The chain carries TRBV10-3 and TRBJ2-2; D unresolved. This CDR3 has 16 amino acids. The ends were cut back, 3 bases at V and 2 bases at J, with 13 bases in the middle. The germline gives CDR1 ENHRY, CDR2 SYGVKD. The CDR3, as DNA: TGTGCCATCAGTGATTCGGTGGGGTCCAACACCGGGGAGCTGTTTTTT. Its protein product is CAISDSVGSNTGELFF.

The sample holds a few counts of this clonotype. The rearrangement joins TRBV7-9 to TRBJ1-4; D unresolved. Germline values: CDR1 SEHNR, CDR2 FQNEAQ (reference sequence). The CDR3 is 14 amino acids. The ends were cut back, 5 bases at V and 7 bases at J, with 14 bases in the middle. CDR3 amino acids: CASSLRRGSEKLFF. The DNA for the CDR3 is TGTGCCAGCAGCCTCCGTCGGGGTAGTGAAAAACTGTTTTTT.

This chain links TRBV19 with TRBJ1-1; D remains ambiguous. This CDR3 region has 13 residues. Germline lookup yields CDR1 LNHDA and CDR2 SQIVND (reference sequence). The germline V and J ends were trimmed by 5 bases and 0 bases, with 7 bases remaining between them. CDR3 protein: CASSETVNTEAFF. Here the CDR3 DNA reads TGTGCCAGTAGTGAGACGGTGAACACTGAAGCTTTCTTT.

The chain employs TRBV4-3 and TRBJ2-3; D gene ambiguous. CDR1 is LGHNA and CDR2 is YSLEER in the germline V gene. The CDR3 has 14 amino acids. V lost 0 bases and J 4 bases, leaving 8 bases between the germline ends. CDR3 residues: CASSQDPRSDTQYF. CDR3 sequence (DNA): TGCGCCAGCAGCCAAGATCCCAGGTCAGATACGCAGTATTTT.

This chain uses TRBV2 with TRBJ2-6, with D tentatively TRBD2 (6 bases). Germline V gene data show CDR1 as SNHLY and CDR2 as FYNNEI. Trimming removed 3 bases from V and 0 bases from J, with 9 bases in between. The CDR3 has 16 amino acids. The CDR3 is CASSEEGSSGANVLTF. The CDR3, as DNA: TGTGCCAGCAGTGAGGAGGGATCCTCTGGGGCCAACGTCCTGACTTTC.

The chain couples TRBV28 to TRBJ1-1; D unclear. Trimming took off 7 bases at V and 5 bases at J, with 14 bases between the two ends. Per the germline V gene, CDR1 is MDHEN and CDR2 is SYDVKM. The CDR3 is 13 amino acids. The CDR3 DNA follows: TGTGCCAGCACCACCCCGGGAAGGACTGAAGCTTTCTTT. Translated, it gives CASTTPGRTEAFF.

The chain links TRBV9 to TRBJ2-1; 11 bases fit TRBD2. CDR1 and CDR2 from the germline V gene are SGDLS and YYNGEE. V was pared by 4 bases and J by 0 bases, with 6 bases of the junction left unmatched. This CDR3 region has 17 residues. This CDR3 is CASSHRLAGSSYNEQFF. The CDR3 nucleotides are TGTGCCAGCAGCCACAGACTAGCGGGATCCTCCTACAATGAGCAGTTCTTC.